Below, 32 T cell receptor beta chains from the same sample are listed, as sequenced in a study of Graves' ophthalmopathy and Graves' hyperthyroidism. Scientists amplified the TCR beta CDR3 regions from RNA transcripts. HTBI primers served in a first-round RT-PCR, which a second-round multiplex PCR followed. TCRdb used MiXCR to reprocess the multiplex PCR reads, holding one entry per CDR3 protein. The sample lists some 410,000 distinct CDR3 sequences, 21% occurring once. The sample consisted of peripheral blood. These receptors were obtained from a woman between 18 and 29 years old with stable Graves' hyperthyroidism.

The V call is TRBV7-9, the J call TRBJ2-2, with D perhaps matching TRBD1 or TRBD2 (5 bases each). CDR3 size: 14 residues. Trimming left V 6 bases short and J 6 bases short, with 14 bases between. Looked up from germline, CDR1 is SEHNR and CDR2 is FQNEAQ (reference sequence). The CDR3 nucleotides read TGTGCCAGCAGTTCTTCCCGGGGACCCGGGGAGCTGTTTTTT. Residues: CASSSSRGPGELFF.

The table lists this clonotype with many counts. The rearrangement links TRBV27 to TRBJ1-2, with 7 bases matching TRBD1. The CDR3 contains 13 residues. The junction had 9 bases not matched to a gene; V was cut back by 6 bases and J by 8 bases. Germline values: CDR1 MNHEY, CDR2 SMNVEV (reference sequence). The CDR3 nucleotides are TGTGCCAGCAGCCCCCAGGGGGTTAAGGGCTACACCTTC. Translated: CASSPQGVKGYTF.

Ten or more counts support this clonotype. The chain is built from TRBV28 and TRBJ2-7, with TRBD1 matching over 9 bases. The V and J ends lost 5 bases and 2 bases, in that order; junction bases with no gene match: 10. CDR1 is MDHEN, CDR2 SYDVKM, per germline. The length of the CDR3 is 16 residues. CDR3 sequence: CASSGVGTGSPYEQYF. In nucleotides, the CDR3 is TGTGCCAGCAGTGGCGTAGGGACAGGGTCCCCCTACGAGCAGTACTTC.

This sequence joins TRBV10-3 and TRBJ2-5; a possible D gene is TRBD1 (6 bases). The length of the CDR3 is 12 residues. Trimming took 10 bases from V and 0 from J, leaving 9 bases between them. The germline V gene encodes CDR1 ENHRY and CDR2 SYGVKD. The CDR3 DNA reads TGTGCCACTTGGGACAACCAAGAGACCCAGTACTTC. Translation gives CATWDNQETQYF.

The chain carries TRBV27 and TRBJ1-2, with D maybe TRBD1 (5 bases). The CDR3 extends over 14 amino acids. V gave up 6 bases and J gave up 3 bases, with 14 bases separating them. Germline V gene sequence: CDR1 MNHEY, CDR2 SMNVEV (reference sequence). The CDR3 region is CASRSPTDHYGYTF. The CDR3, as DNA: TGTGCCAGCAGATCCCCGACAGACCACTATGGCTACACCTTC.

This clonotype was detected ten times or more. Here the CDR3 reads CASSLPGQNTEAFF. In DNA form, the CDR3 reads TGCGCCAGCAGCTTGCCAGGCCAGAACACTGAAGCTTTCTTT. The chain couples TRBV5-1 to TRBJ1-1; D is ambiguous. Per the germline V gene, CDR1 is SGHRS and CDR2 is YFSETQ. There are 14 residues in the CDR3. With 1 base removed from V and 1 base from J, the gap between germline ends came to 8 bases.

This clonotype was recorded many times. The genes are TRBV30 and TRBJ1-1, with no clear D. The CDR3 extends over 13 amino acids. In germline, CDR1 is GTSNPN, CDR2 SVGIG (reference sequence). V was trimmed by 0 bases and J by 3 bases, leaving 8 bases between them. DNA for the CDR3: TGTGCCTGGAGTGTACGGGGTGACACTGAAGCTTTCTTT. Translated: CAWSVRGDTEAFF.

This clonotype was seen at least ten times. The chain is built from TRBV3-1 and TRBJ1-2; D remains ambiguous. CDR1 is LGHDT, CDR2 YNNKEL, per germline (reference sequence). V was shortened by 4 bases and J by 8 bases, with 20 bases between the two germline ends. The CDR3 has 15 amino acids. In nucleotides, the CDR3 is TGTGCCAGCAGCCCATCCCGATCAGGAGCCGTGGGCTACACCTTC. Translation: CASSPSRSGAVGYTF.

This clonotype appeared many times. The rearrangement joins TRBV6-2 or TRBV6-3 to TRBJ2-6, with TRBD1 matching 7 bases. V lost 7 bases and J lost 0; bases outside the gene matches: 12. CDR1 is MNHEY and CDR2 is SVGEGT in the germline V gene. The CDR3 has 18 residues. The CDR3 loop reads CASTISGTVFSGANVLTF. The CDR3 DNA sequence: TGTGCCAGCACCATTTCGGGGACAGTTTTCTCTGGGGCCAACGTCCTGACTTTC.

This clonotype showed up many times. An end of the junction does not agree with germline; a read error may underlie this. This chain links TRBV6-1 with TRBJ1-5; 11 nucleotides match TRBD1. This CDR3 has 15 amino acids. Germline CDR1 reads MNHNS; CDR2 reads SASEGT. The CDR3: CASGDLGTGGISQHF. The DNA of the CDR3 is TGTGCCAGCGGTGACCTCGGGACAGGGGGAATATCCCAGCATTTT.

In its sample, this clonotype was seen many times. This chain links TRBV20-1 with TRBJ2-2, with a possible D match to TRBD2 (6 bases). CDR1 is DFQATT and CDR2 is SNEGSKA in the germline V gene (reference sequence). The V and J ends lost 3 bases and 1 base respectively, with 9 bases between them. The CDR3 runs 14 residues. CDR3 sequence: CSARWGGNTGELFF. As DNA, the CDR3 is TGCAGTGCTAGGTGGGGAGGGAACACCGGGGAGCTGTTTTTT.

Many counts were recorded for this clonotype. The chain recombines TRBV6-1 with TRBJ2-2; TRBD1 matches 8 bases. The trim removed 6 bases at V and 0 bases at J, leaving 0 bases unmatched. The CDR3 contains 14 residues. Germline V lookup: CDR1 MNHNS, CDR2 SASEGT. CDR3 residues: CASRGQANTGELFF. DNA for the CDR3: TGTGCCAGCAGGGGACAGGCGAACACCGGGGAGCTGTTTTTT.

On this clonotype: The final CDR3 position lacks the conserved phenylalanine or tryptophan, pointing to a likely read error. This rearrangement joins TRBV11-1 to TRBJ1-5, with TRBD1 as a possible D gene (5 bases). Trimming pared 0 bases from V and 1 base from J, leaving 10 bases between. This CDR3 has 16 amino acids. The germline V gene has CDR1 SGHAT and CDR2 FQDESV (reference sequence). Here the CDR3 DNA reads TGTGCCAGCAGCTTAGCCGGGGGGGTGAGCAATCAGCCCCAGCATCTT. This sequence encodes CASSLAGGVSNQPQHL.

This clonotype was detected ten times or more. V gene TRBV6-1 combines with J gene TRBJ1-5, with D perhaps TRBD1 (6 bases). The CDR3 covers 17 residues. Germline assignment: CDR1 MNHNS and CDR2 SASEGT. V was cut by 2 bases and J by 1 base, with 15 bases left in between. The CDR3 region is CASSEWIRDTSNQPQHF. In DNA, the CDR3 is TGTGCCAGCAGTGAATGGATACGGGACACCAGCAATCAGCCCCAGCATTTT.

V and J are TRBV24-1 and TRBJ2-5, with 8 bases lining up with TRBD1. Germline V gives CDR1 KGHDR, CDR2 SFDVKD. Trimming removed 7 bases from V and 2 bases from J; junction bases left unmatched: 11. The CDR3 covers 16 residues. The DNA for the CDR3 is TGTGCCACCAGCGCAGTGGGGACAGGTCCTCAAGAGACCCAGTACTTC. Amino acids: CATSAVGTGPQETQYF.

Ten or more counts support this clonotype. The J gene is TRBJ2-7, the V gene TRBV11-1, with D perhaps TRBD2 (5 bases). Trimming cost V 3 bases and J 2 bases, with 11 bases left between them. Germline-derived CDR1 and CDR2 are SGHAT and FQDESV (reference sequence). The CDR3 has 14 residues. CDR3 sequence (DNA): TGTGCCAGCAGCTTTCTGGGGAGACCCTACGAGCAGTACTTC. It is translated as CASSFLGRPYEQYF. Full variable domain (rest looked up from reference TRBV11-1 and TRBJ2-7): EAEVAQSPRYKITEKSQAVAFWCDPISGHATLYWYRQILGQGPELLVQFQDESVVDDSQLPKDRFSAERLKGVDSTLKIQPAELGDSAMYLCASSFLGRPYEQYFGPGTRLTVT.

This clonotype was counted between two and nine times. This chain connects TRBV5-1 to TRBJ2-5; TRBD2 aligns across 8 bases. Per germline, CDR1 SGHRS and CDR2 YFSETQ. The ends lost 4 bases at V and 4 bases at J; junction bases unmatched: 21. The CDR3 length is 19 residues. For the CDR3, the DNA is TGCGCCAGCAGCGCCGCCCCGCGCCTAGCGGGTTTGGATCCAGAGACCCAGTACTTC. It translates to CASSAAPRLAGLDPETQYF.

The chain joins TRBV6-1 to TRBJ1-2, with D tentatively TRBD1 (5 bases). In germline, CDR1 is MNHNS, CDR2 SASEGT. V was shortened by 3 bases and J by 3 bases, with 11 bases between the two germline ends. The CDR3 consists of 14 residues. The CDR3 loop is CASSDPREYYGYTF. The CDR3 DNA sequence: TGTGCCAGCAGTGATCCCAGGGAATACTATGGCTACACCTTC.

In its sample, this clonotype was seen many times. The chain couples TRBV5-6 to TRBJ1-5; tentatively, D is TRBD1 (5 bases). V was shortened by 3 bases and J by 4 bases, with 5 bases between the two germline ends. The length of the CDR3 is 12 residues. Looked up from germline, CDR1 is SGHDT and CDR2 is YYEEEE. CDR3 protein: CASSYRNQPQHF. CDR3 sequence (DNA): TGTGCCAGCAGCTACAGGAATCAGCCCCAGCATTTT.

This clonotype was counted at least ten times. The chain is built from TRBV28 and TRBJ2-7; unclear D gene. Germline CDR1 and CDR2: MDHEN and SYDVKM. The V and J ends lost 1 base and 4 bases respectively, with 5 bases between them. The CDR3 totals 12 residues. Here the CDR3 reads CASSLYRYEQYF. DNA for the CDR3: TGTGCCAGCAGTTTATATCGATACGAGCAGTACTTC.

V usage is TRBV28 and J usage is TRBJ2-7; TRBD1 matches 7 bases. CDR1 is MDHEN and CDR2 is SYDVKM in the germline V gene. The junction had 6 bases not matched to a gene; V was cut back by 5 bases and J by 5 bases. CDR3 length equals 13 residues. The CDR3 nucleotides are TGTGCCAGCAGTACCGGACAGGTGGACGAGCAGTACTTC. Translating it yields CASSTGQVDEQYF.

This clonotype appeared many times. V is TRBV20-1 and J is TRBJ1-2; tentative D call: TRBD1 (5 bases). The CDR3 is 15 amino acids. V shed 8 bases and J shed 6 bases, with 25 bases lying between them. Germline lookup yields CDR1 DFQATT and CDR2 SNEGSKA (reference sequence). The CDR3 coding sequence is TGCAGTCTCCCAGGTCCACCGGGGGTATTGCATGGCTACACCTTC. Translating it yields CSLPGPPGVLHGYTF.

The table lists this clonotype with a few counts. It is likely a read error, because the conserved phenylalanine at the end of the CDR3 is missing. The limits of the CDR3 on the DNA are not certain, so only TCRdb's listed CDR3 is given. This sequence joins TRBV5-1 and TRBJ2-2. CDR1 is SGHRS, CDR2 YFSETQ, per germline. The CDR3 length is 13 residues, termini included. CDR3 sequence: CASSADFLRELLL.

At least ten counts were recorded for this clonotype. The CDR3 loop is CASRRVNQPQHF. The CDR3 coding sequence is TGTGCCAGTCGTAGGGTCAATCAGCCCCAGCATTTT. This chain joins TRBV6-1 and TRBJ1-5; no clear D. CDR1 and CDR2 (germline): MNHNS, SASEGT. V was trimmed by 9 bases and J by 3 bases, leaving 9 bases between them. The CDR3 covers 12 residues.

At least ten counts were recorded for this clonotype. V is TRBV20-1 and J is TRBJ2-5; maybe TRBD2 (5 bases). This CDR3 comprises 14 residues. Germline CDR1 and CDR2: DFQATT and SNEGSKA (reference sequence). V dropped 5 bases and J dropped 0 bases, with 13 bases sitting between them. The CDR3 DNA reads TGCAGTGCTGACCACATGGAGGACCAAGAGACCCAGTACTTC. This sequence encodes CSADHMEDQETQYF.

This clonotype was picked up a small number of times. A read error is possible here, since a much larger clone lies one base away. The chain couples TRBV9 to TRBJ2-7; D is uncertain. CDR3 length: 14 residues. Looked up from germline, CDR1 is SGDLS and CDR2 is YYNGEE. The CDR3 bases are TGTGCCAGCAGCCCTTCGGACGACTCCTACAAGCAGTACTTC. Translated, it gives CASSPSDDSYKQYF.

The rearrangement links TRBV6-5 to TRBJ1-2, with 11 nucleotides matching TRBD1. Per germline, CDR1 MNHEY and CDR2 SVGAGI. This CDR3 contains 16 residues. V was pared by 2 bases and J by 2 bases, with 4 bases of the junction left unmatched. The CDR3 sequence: CASSYDGQGANYGYTF. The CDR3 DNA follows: TGTGCCAGCAGTTACGACGGACAGGGGGCCAACTATGGCTACACCTTC.

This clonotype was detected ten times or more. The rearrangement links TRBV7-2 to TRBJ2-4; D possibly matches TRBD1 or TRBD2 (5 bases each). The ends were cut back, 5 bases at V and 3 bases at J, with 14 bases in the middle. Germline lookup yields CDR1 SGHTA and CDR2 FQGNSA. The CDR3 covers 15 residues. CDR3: CASSAPGLHKNIQYF. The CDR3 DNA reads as TGTGCCAGCAGCGCCCCGGGGCTCCACAAAAACATTCAGTACTTC.

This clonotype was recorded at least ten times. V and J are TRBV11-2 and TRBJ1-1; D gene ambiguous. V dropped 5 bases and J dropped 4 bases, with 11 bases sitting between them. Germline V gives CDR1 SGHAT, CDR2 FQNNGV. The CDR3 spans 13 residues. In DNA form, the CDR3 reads TGTGCCAGCAGCCCCCCGGTAGGCACTGAAGCTTTCTTT. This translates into CASSPPVGTEAFF. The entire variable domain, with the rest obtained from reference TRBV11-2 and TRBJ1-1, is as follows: EAGVAQSPRYKIIEKRQSVAFWCNPISGHATLYWYQQILGQGPKLLIQFQNNGVVDDSQLPKDRFSAERLKGVDSTLKIQPAKLEDSAVYLCASSPPVGTEAFFGQGTRLTVV.

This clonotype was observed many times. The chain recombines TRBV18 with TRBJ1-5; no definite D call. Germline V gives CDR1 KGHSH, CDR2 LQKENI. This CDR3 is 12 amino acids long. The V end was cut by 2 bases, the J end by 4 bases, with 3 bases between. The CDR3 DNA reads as TGTGCCAGCTCACCAGTGAATCAGCCCCAGCATTTT. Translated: CASSPVNQPQHF.

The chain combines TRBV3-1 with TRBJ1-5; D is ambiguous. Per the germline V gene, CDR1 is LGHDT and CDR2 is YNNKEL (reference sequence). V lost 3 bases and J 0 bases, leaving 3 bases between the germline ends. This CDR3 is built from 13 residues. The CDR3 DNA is TGTGCCAGCAGCCAGAGTAGCAATCAGCCCCAGCATTTT. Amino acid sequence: CASSQSSNQPQHF.

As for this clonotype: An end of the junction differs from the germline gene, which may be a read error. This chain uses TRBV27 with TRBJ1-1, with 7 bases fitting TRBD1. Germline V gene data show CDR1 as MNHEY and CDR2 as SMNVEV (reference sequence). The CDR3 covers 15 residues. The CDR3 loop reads CAGSLSSTGRTEAFF. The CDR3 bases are TGTGCCGGCAGTTTATCATCGACAGGGAGGACTGAAGCTTTCTTT.